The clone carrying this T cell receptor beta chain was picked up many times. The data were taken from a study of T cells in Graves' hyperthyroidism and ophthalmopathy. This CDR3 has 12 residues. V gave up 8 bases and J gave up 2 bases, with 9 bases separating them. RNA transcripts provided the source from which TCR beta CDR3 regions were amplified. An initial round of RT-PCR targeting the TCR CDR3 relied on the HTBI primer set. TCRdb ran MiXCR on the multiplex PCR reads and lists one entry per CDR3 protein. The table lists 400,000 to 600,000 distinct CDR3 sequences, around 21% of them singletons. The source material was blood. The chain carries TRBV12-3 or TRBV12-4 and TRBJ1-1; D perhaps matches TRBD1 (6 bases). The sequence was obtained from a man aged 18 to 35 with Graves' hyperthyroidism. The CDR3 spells CASGGGNTEAFF. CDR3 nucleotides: TGTGCCAGCGGAGGGGGTAACACTGAAGCTTTCTTT.